The clone carrying this T cell receptor beta chain was seen a single time. As for time point: blood 2 weeks post-SBRT. Described treatment: 15 Gy SBRT to primary tumor, nephrectomy 4 weeks later. Blood was sampled at baseline, 2 weeks and 4 weeks after SBRT. The data derive from a study of radiation and T cells in renal cell carcinoma. Clones were sequenced by immunoSEQ multiplex PCR, and TCRdb holds only the in-frame ones, with some missing. The sample carries 100,000 to 150,000 clones, 81% recorded once. V was clipped by 3 bases and J by 6 bases, with 12 bases between them. The CDR3 has 14 residues. Per germline, CDR1 SGHRS and CDR2 YFSETQ.

The sequencing used blood, collected from a patient whose treatment included radiotherapy and nephrectomy. J is TRBJ2-2 and V is TRBV5-1; perhaps TRBD1 as D (5 bases). The receptor was derived from a man aged 45-60 years with renal cell carcinoma. In DNA, the CDR3 is TGCGCCAGCAGCTGGGGCCCTATCCCCGGGGAGCTGTTTTTT. Translation gives CASSWGPIPGELFF.